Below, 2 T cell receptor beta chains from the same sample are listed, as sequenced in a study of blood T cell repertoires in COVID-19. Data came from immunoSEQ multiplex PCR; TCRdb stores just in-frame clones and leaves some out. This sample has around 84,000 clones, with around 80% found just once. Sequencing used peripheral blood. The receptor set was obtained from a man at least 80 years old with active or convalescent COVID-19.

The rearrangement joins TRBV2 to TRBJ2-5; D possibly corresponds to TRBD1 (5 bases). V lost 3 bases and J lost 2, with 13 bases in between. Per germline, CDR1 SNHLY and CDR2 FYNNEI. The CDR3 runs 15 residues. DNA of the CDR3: TGTGCCAGCAGTGACAGGGCAGCTAATCAAGAGACCCAGTACTTC. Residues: CASSDRAANQETQYF. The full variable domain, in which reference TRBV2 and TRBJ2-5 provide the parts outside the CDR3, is EPEVTQTPSHQVTQMGQEVILRCVPISNHLYFYWYRQILGQKVEFLVSFYNNEISEKSEIFDDQFSVERPDGSNFTLKIRSTKLEDSAMYFCASSDRAANQETQYFGPGTRLLVL.

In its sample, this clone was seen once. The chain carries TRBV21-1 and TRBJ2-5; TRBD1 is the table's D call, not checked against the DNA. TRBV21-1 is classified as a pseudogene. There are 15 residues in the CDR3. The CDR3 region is CASSKNTGDQETQYF. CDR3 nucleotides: TGTGCCAGCAGCAAAAACACAGGGGATCAAGAGACCCAGTACTTC.